This TCR beta chain was identified during a study of T cells in Graves' hyperthyroidism and ophthalmopathy. The wider study: Before any treatment, at initial diagnosis, peripheral blood was collected.

CDR3 size: 20 residues. From germline, CDR1 is MGHRA and CDR2 YSYEKL. Trimming took 3 bases from V and 5 from J; bases not matched to a gene: 15. Amplified regions were TCR beta CDR3 sequences from RNA transcripts. TCR CDR3 underwent first-round RT-PCR with the HTBI primer set. Using its own MiXCR run on the multiplex PCR reads, TCRdb lists one record per CDR3 protein. Here the sample spans about 640,000 distinct CDR3 sequences, less than 25% being singletons. At least 3 on the Clinical Activity Score was recorded for ophthalmopathy patients, who also had NOSPECS grade at least 4 and duration under 3 months. Every diagnosis used clinical symptoms, serum thyroxine and TRAb, thyroid ultrasound and orbital computed tomography.

Material: blood. The origin of this receptor is a man aged 25-45 years with Graves' ophthalmopathy. The chain carries TRBV4-1 and TRBJ2-2; 13 bases agree with TRBD2. The CDR3 DNA sequence: TGCGCCAGCAGCCAGGGGGACCGAGGACTAGCGGGAGAATGGACCGGGGAGCTGTTTTTT. Protein product: CASSQGDRGLAGEWTGELFF.